The 5 T cell receptor beta chains below all came from one sample that was sequenced in a study of blood T cell repertoires in COVID-19. Assay used: immunoSEQ multiplex PCR; TCRdb lists only in-frame clones, some missing. This table has 240,000 or so clones, 85% to 90% appearing once. What was sequenced was peripheral blood. These receptors all stem from a man between 60 and 75 years old with acute or convalescent COVID-19.

The chain joins TRBV29-1 to TRBJ2-3; D remains unclear. Germline V gives CDR1 SQVTM, CDR2 ANQGSEA. The CDR3 sequence is 14 residues long. The V and J ends lost 2 bases and 6 bases respectively, with 15 bases between them. The CDR3 here is CSVEPGTEHDTQYF. CDR3 in DNA: TGCAGCGTTGAACCTGGCACGGAGCATGATACGCAGTATTTT.

The table lists this clone with a few counts. V and J are TRBV5-4 and TRBJ2-7; TRBD1 agrees at 10 bases. With 4 bases clipped from V and 2 bases from J, the junction kept 3 bases outside the gene matches. CDR1 and CDR2 (germline): SGHNT, YYREEE (reference sequence). The CDR3 is 14 residues long. The CDR3 nucleotides read TGTGCCAGCAGCCGGACAGGGGGACCCTACGAGCAGTACTTC. Translation: CASSRTGGPYEQYF.

The sample holds one count of this clone. The chain links TRBV7-2 to TRBJ2-7; perhaps TRBD2 as D (7 bases). The V and J ends lost 4 bases and 0 bases respectively, with 16 bases between them. The germline CDR1 and CDR2 sequences are SGHTA and FQGNSA. The CDR3 has 16 residues. The CDR3 coding sequence is TGTGCCAGCAGCTCAAGGGGGGGCAGCCTCTCCTACGAGCAGTACTTC. It specifies CASSSRGGSLSYEQYF.

The chain uses TRBV5-1 and TRBJ2-1; D possibly corresponds to TRBD1 (6 bases). The germline V gene encodes CDR1 SGHRS and CDR2 YFSETQ. V was clipped by 4 bases and J by 2 bases, with 16 bases between them. CDR3 size: 16 residues. CDR3 protein: CASSRLGGLTYNEQFF. The DNA for the CDR3 is TGCGCCAGCAGCCGATTAGGGGGTCTTACCTACAATGAGCAGTTCTTC.

The chain employs TRBV11-2 and TRBJ2-5; possibly TRBD2 for D (6 bases). Germline V gene sequence: CDR1 SGHAT, CDR2 FQNNGV. The CDR3 extends over 13 amino acids. Trimming cost V 1 base and J 4 bases, with 7 bases left between them. For the CDR3, the DNA is TGTGCCAGCAGCTTAGCGGGAGCAGAGACCCAGTACTTC. Protein: CASSLAGAETQYF.